A single sample is the source of the 30 T cell receptor beta chains below, sequenced in a study of graft-versus-host responses after intestinal transplantation. The antigens for these receptors are not known. The data were produced by immunoSEQ multiplex PCR, yet TCRdb's version contains in-frame clones alone and is incomplete. Counted here are 90,000 to 130,000 clones, 90% to 95% occurring once; the ten biggest clones make up 0.95% to 1.5%. The source material was unstimulated CD8+ T cells sorted from spleen or lymph node cells, sampled before transplant. The receptor source for this set is a human donor who was the organ donor for an intestinal transplant.

The V call is TRBV27, the J call TRBJ2-2; 11 positions match TRBD2. The trim removed 8 bases at V and 1 base at J, leaving 0 bases unmatched. Per the germline V gene, CDR1 is MNHEY and CDR2 is SMNVEV (reference sequence). The CDR3 consists of 14 residues. This chain's CDR3 is CASGTSGNTGELFF. The CDR3 nucleotides are TGTGCCAGCGGGACTAGCGGGAACACCGGGGAGCTGTTTTTT.

The CDR3 here is CASSQDGILRQYF. The CDR3 DNA reads TGCGCCAGCAGCCAAGATGGTATCTTACGGCAGTACTTC. The chain couples TRBV4-1 to TRBJ2-7; D uncertain. CDR1 MGHRA and CDR2 YSYEKL come from the germline V gene. V lost 0 bases to trimming and J lost 9 bases, with 12 bases between them. The length of the CDR3 is 13 residues.

This sequence joins TRBV7-8 and TRBJ2-3; 8 positions agree with TRBD1. This CDR3 is built from 18 residues. CDR1 is SGHVS, CDR2 FQNEAQ, per germline. The V and J ends lost 5 bases and 7 bases, in that order; junction bases with no gene match: 20. CDR3 loop: CASSRQGAGLSVRNTQYF. CDR3 bases: TGTGCCAGCAGCCGTCAGGGGGCAGGGCTTAGCGTAAGGAATACGCAGTATTTT. The full variable domain, with the rest looked up from reference TRBV7-8 and TRBJ2-3, is GAGVSQSPRYKVAKRGQDVALRCDPISGHVSLFWYQQALGQGPEFLTYFQNEAQLDKSGLPSDRFFAERPEGSVSTLKIQRTQQEDSAVYLCASSRQGAGLSVRNTQYFGPGTRLTVL.

The rearrangement links TRBV5-5 to TRBJ2-7; no clear D. Germline CDR1 SGHKS, CDR2 YYEKEE (reference sequence). The CDR3 spans 15 residues. V was clipped by 1 base and J by 3 bases, with 14 bases between them. The CDR3 DNA reads as TGTGCCAGCAGCTTGCGACAAGCAGTGGGCTACGAGCAGTACTTC. This codes for CASSLRQAVGYEQYF. The full variable domain, its missing parts supplied by reference TRBV5-5 and TRBJ2-7, is DAGVTQSPTHLIKTRGQQVTLRCSPISGHKSVSWYQQVLGQGPQFIFQYYEKEERGRGNFPDRFSARQFPNYSSELNVNALLLGDSALYLCASSLRQAVGYEQYFGPGTRLTVT.

The rearrangement joins TRBV10-1 to TRBJ2-4; a possible D gene is TRBD1 (6 bases). Trimming cost V 3 bases and J 0 bases, with 12 bases left between them. From germline, CDR1 is WNHNN and CDR2 SYGVQD (reference sequence). The CDR3 is 16 residues long. As DNA, the CDR3 is TGCGCCAGCAGTGACCAGGACAGCCTAGCCAAAAACATTCAGTACTTC. It specifies CASSDQDSLAKNIQYF.

The rearrangement joins TRBV4-2 to TRBJ2-7; D is possibly TRBD2 (6 bases). Looked up from germline, CDR1 is LGHNA and CDR2 is YNFKEQ. Trimming took 1 base from V and 2 from J, leaving 15 bases between them. This CDR3 comprises 16 residues. The CDR3 DNA reads as TGTGCCAGCAGCCAAGCCGTAGCGGAAAGCGCCTACGAGCAGTACTTC. This encodes CASSQAVAESAYEQYF.

The J gene is TRBJ2-2, the V gene TRBV19, with D possibly matching TRBD2 (5 bases). This CDR3 is 17 amino acids long. Trimming removed 1 base from V and 5 bases from J, with 17 bases in between. From germline, CDR1 is LNHDA and CDR2 SQIVND (reference sequence). The CDR3 loop is CASSIVRVVPGTGELFF. The DNA of the CDR3 is TGTGCCAGTAGTATAGTCCGGGTAGTCCCGGGAACCGGGGAGCTGTTTTTT.

The chain joins TRBV10-3 to TRBJ1-5; a possible D gene is TRBD1 (6 bases). Germline assignment: CDR1 ENHRY and CDR2 SYGVKD. V lost 2 bases, J lost 7 bases, and 15 bases lay in between. There are 15 residues in the CDR3. CDR3 in amino acids: CAISETQGVGQPQHF. CDR3 DNA: TGTGCCATCAGTGAGACACAGGGAGTCGGGCAGCCCCAGCATTTT.

The gene calls are TRBV7-2 and TRBJ2-7, with TRBD2 identical over 9 bases. CDR1 and CDR2 (germline): SGHTA, FQGNSA. The V and J ends lost 3 bases and 0 bases, in that order; junction bases with no gene match: 6. The CDR3 is 16 residues long. The CDR3 sequence: CASSFSPGLASYEQYF. DNA of the CDR3: TGTGCCAGCAGCTTCTCTCCGGGACTAGCCTCCTACGAGCAGTACTTC. The variable domain in full, completed from reference TRBV7-2 and TRBJ2-7, reads GAGVSQSPSNKVTEKGKDVELRCDPISGHTALYWYRQSLGQGLEFLIYFQGNSAPDKSGLPSDRFSAERTGGSVSTLTIQRTQQEDSAVYLCASSFSPGLASYEQYFGPGTRLTVT.

The chain links TRBV5-8 to TRBJ1-5; D remains unclear. The CDR3 consists of 16 residues. V dropped 0 bases and J dropped 0 bases, with 10 bases sitting between them. Germline values: CDR1 SGHTS, CDR2 YDEGEE. The CDR3 protein is CASSLGGPHSNQPQHF. The DNA of the CDR3 is TGTGCCAGCAGCTTGGGGGGTCCCCATAGCAATCAGCCCCAGCATTTT.

The chain has TRBV4-1 and TRBJ2-2, with D possibly TRBD1 on 6 matching bases. In germline, CDR1 is MGHRA, CDR2 YSYEKL. V lost 4 bases, J lost 6 bases, and 15 bases lay in between. The CDR3 spans 15 residues. For the CDR3, the DNA is TGCGCCAGCAGCCCAGGCCAGGGGCGCTCCGGGGAGCTGTTTTTT. Translating it yields CASSPGQGRSGELFF.

The chain is built from TRBV5-6 and TRBJ2-3; 11 positions agree with TRBD2. This CDR3 has 18 amino acids. V was pared by 0 bases and J by 6 bases, with 12 bases of the junction left unmatched. CDR1 is SGHDT, CDR2 YYEEEE, per germline. CDR3 DNA sequence: TGTGCCAGCAGCTTGGTAGCGGGAGGGCCGGGATTGGCGGATACGCAGTATTTT. Encoded protein: CASSLVAGGPGLADTQYF.

The CDR3 here is CASSTGGHLYEQYF. The CDR3 DNA is TGTGCCAGCAGCACAGGGGGCCACCTCTACGAGCAGTACTTC. The J gene is TRBJ2-7, the V gene TRBV11-2; TRBD1 agrees at 9 bases. With 5 bases clipped from V and 3 bases from J, the junction kept 5 bases outside the gene matches. The germline gives CDR1 SGHAT, CDR2 FQNNGV. The CDR3 is 14 amino acids.

J is TRBJ1-4 and V is TRBV5-6, with TRBD1 matching 9 bases. CDR3 length: 17 residues. Trimming cost V 4 bases and J 4 bases; bases outside gene matches: 11. Germline CDR1 is SGHDT and CDR2 is YYEEEE. The CDR3 is CASSLLTGGWGNEKLFF. CDR3 sequence (DNA): TGTGCCAGCAGCCTCCTAACAGGGGGCTGGGGTAATGAAAAACTGTTTTTT.

This clone turned up a few times. The rearrangement joins TRBV27 to TRBJ2-7; D possibly corresponds to TRBD1 (6 bases). With 0 bases removed from V and 0 bases from J, the gap between germline ends came to 6 bases. Germline V gene data show CDR1 as MNHEY and CDR2 as SMNVEV (reference sequence). This CDR3 comprises 14 residues. CDR3 in DNA: TGTGCCAGCAGTTTATCAGGGGGCTCCTACGAGCAGTACTTC. Translated, it gives CASSLSGGSYEQYF.

The V and J genes are TRBV6-5 and TRBJ1-4; D may be TRBD1 (6 bases). The CDR3 is 14 amino acids. V was shortened by 5 bases and J by 5 bases, with 12 bases between the two germline ends. The germline gives CDR1 MNHEY, CDR2 SVGAGI. DNA for the CDR3: TGTGCCAGCAGTAACAGGGCCAGCAATGAAAAACTGTTTTTT. It translates to CASSNRASNEKLFF.

The chain is built from TRBV29-1 and TRBJ2-7, with 11 bases fitting TRBD1. Germline V gene data show CDR1 as SQVTM and CDR2 as ANQGSEA. V lost 1 base and J lost 4; bases outside the gene matches: 6. This CDR3 region has 15 residues. CDR3 protein: CSVEGTGGTLYEQYF. DNA for the CDR3: TGCAGCGTTGAAGGGACAGGGGGCACACTATACGAGCAGTACTTC.

The genes are TRBV27 and TRBJ2-7; possible D gene TRBD1, 5 bases. This CDR3 region has 13 residues. Germline lookup yields CDR1 MNHEY and CDR2 SMNVEV (reference sequence). V was trimmed by 2 bases and J by 2 bases, leaving 7 bases between them. This chain's CDR3 is CASSLQGTYEQYF. CDR3 nucleotide sequence: TGTGCCAGCAGTTTACAGGGTACCTACGAGCAGTACTTC.

The rearrangement links TRBV30 to TRBJ2-3, with D perhaps TRBD2 (6 bases). The CDR3 is 14 residues long. The V gene's germline CDR1 is GTSNPN and CDR2 SVGIG (reference sequence). V was pared by 0 bases and J by 5 bases, with 12 bases between. In nucleotides, the CDR3 is TGTGCCTGGAGTGTAGGAGGGACGGTAGATACGCAGTATTTT. Residues: CAWSVGGTVDTQYF.

The chain combines TRBV25-1 with TRBJ1-1, with D maybe TRBD1 (6 bases). CDR1 and CDR2 (germline): MGHDK, SYGVNS. The V end was cut by 5 bases, the J end by 0 bases, with 10 bases between. There are 14 residues in the CDR3. The CDR3 coding sequence is TGTGCCAGCAGTTCACAGGGACTGAACACTGAAGCTTTCTTT. This translates into CASSSQGLNTEAFF.

Comment on this clone: One end of the junction fails to match germline, which may point to a read error. In DNA form, the CDR3 reads TGTGCCAGCAGCGTGACTAGTTACACAGATACGCAGTATTTT. It specifies CASSVTSYTDTQYF. V is TRBV4-1 and J is TRBJ2-3; possible D gene TRBD2, 6 bases. The CDR3 totals 14 residues. Germline CDR1 and CDR2: MGHRA and YSYEKL.

The rearrangement joins TRBV7-2 to TRBJ2-1, with a weak D call TRBD1 (5 bases). CDR3 length: 15 amino acids. Looked up from germline, CDR1 is SGHTA and CDR2 is FQGNSA. V gave up 1 base and J gave up 10 bases, with 17 bases separating them. CDR3 DNA sequence: TGTGCCAGCAGCTTAGAAGGAGTGATGGGGCGAGAGCAGTTCTTC. Translated: CASSLEGVMGREQFF.

The chain has TRBV4-3 and TRBJ1-1; no clear D gene. Germline-derived CDR1 and CDR2 are LGHNA and YSLEER. Deletions cut 0 bases from V and 3 bases from J, with 14 bases between. CDR3 length: 16 amino acids. The CDR3 nucleotides are TGCGCCAGCAGCCAAGATAGGGTAAGGGATGACACTGAAGCTTTCTTT. Amino acids: CASSQDRVRDDTEAFF.

The chain has TRBV7-9 and TRBJ2-1; D is unclear. Germline assignment: CDR1 SEHNR and CDR2 FQNEAQ (reference sequence). CDR3 size: 15 residues. Between the trimmed V and J ends, which lost 5 bases and 3 bases, there was a span of 14 bases. CDR3 sequence (DNA): TGTGCCAGCAGCCCGAGTTCTCCCGGCTACAATGAGCAGTTCTTC. It codes for CASSPSSPGYNEQFF.

The rearrangement links TRBV2 to TRBJ1-5; 9 bases are a match to TRBD1. Germline V gene sequence: CDR1 SNHLY, CDR2 FYNNEI. The CDR3 extends over 15 amino acids. Trimming cost V 4 bases and J 5 bases; bases outside gene matches: 6. The CDR3 loop reads CASSGGTGNYQPQHF. The DNA for the CDR3 is TGTGCCAGCAGTGGTGGGACAGGGAATTATCAGCCCCAGCATTTT.

The V gene is TRBV7-9, the J gene TRBJ2-7, with D perhaps assigned TRBD1 or TRBD2 (5 bases each). Trimming left V 11 bases short and J 3 bases short, with 14 bases between. Germline loops: CDR1 SEHNR, CDR2 FQNEAQ (reference sequence). This CDR3 is 12 amino acids long. For the CDR3, the DNA is TGTGCCTCACAAGAGGGGAACTACGAGCAGTACTTC. Protein product: CASQEGNYEQYF.

The CDR3, as DNA: TGTGCCAGCAGTTCCGGGACAGCCGACAATCAGCCCCAGCATTTT. It codes for CASSSGTADNQPQHF. V usage is TRBV7-9 and J usage is TRBJ1-5, with 7 bases matching TRBD1. Germline V gene sequence: CDR1 SEHNR, CDR2 FQNEAQ (reference sequence). With 6 bases clipped from V and 3 bases from J, the junction kept 8 bases outside the gene matches. This CDR3 comprises 15 residues.

This sequence joins TRBV10-2 and TRBJ1-1, with a tentative D call TRBD1 (6 bases). Germline lookup yields CDR1 WSHSY and CDR2 SAAADI. This CDR3 contains 12 residues. V was pared by 8 bases and J by 7 bases, with 14 bases between. The CDR3 DNA is TGCGCCAGCGGTACTACGGGACATGAAGCTTTCTTT. Translation: CASGTTGHEAFF.

The rearrangement uses TRBV28 and TRBJ2-1; maybe TRBD2 (6 bases). The CDR3 extends over 16 amino acids. Germline V CDR1 and CDR2: MDHEN, SYDVKM. The V end lost 7 bases, the J end lost 3 bases, and 19 bases lay between the germline ends. DNA for the CDR3: TGTGCCAGCAACACACCCGGAGGGCATAACTACAATGAGCAGTTCTTC. Its protein is CASNTPGGHNYNEQFF.

This sequence joins TRBV6-1 and TRBJ1-5; no clear D gene. The CDR3 runs to 11 residues. Trimming took off 7 bases at V and 5 bases at J, with 6 bases between the two ends. Per the germline V gene, CDR1 is MNHNS and CDR2 is SASEGT. CDR3 nucleotides: TGTGCCAGCACCAGCGATCAGCCCCAGCATTTT. It encodes CASTSDQPQHF.